Given below is one T cell receptor beta chain in context. This clone has only one observation. The specificity of this receptor is unknown. No much larger clonotype is one base removed from it; base qualities were not supplied. Reading from cysteine to phenylalanine, the CDR3 counts 14 amino acids. The only DNA kept is the CDR3, 42 bases in frame from the first base. The junction shows trimming of 2 bases on V and 3 bases on J, plus 11 bases between the germline ends. According to the germline V gene (reference sequence), CDR1 reads WNHNN and CDR2 reads SYGVQD. The immunoSEQ Assay, a bias-controlled multiplex PCR, was used to amplify TCRbeta CDR3 regions from genomic DNA. The paper's processing steps were these. Nucleated cell counts per sample were estimated from amplification of reference gene primers within the assay. To quantify the absolute abundance of each unique TCRbeta CDR3 rearrangement, sequence reads were collapsed and filtered. For each sample, productive Simpson clonality was calculated as the square root of Simpson's diversity index over productive rearrangements. TCRdb limited this immuneACCESS table to in-frame rearrangements with V and J called. A share of clones is missing; checked studies link under half to unresolved V genes, and the rest is unexplained. The V and J calls and the clone size are those of that table, but D and trimming were determined from the DNA. Present in this sample are 150,000 or so clones, just under 95% of which were seen just once. The ten biggest clones cover 4.5% to 5.5% of the sample.

This sample was included in a study of blood T cell repertoires in COVID-19 (dated by TCRdb to about 2020). General notes on the study: Samples covering the acute and convalescent phases of COVID-19 were provided by collaborators in the United States, Italy and Spain. The material from the prospective study consisted of cDNA or gDNA derived from T cells, B-cell-depleted T cells, or PBMCs. The dataset comprised deeply sampled blood TCRbeta repertoires from subjects exposed to, actively infected with, or recovered from COVID-19. A freely available public database, intended as a resource for researchers studying the immune response to SARS-CoV-2, is where the repertoires were released. The samples were drawn from two sources: the first 160 participants of the ongoing ImmuneRACE study, and 950 to 1,500 subjects contributed by 6 global collaborators. Sample metadata almost always included a de-identified subject ID, COVID-19 status, age in years and sex. Where available, HLA class I and class II types were taken from metadata supplied by the sample provider and were not determined by assay-based typing. Results and caveats for the whole study, not just this receptor: Clinical and demographic metadata were provided uncurated, with the amount varying by source and participant.

Whole blood was collected in K2EDTA tubes by collaborating institutions according to the institutions' own protocols. Collaborator samples were shipped for TCRbeta analysis as frozen whole blood, isolated PBMCs, or DNA extracted from either sample type. Rearrangement joined TRBV10-1 to TRBJ2-7; TRBD1 might be the D gene, on 5 matching bases. This receptor was taken from a woman aged 45-65 years with acute or convalescent COVID-19. What was sequenced was peripheral blood. CDR3 loop: CASSEGREGYEQYF. At the DNA level, the sequence is TGCGCCAGCAGTGAGGGCAGGGAAGGCTACGAGCAGTACTTC.